These 24 T cell receptor beta chains originate from one sample sequenced in a study of T cell changes during pregnancy in multiple sclerosis. Libraries were prepared by immunoSEQ multiplex PCR; TCRdb keeps only in-frame clonotypes and omits some of them. The table has roughly 79,000 clones, 75% to 95% seen once. Sequenced here: CD4+ T cells from peripheral blood mononuclear cells, sampled before pregnancy. The receptors were gathered from a female donor with multiple sclerosis, enrolled in a pregnancy study.

This chain joins TRBV19 and TRBJ2-2; 10 nucleotides align to TRBD2. After removal of 4 bases from V and 0 bases from J, the junction contained 2 bases not matched to a gene. CDR3 size: 16 residues. Germline CDR1 is LNHDA and CDR2 is SQIVND (reference sequence). Here the CDR3 reads CASSSLAGANTGELFF. The DNA for the CDR3 is TGTGCCAGTAGTAGCCTAGCGGGGGCGAACACCGGGGAGCTGTTTTTT.

The chain employs TRBV6-1 and TRBJ2-7; a weak D match, TRBD1 (5 bases). The germline CDR1 and CDR2 sequences are MNHNS and SASEGT. The V gene lost 6 bases and the J gene lost 3 bases, with 18 bases spanning the gap. The CDR3 is 15 residues long. The CDR3 DNA is TGTGCCAGCAGAAGTTTCACTCAAGGGGTCTACGAGCAGTACTTC. Translating it yields CASRSFTQGVYEQYF.

For the CDR3, the DNA is TGTGCCAGCAGCCCAGCAGACAGGGGAGCCTATGGCTACACCTTC. Amino acid sequence: CASSPADRGAYGYTF. J is TRBJ1-2 and V is TRBV7-9, with 8 bases matching TRBD1. Germline trimming cut 5 bases from V and 4 bases from J; bases unmatched to any gene: 9. CDR1 and CDR2 (germline): SEHNR, FQNEAQ (reference sequence). CDR3 length: 15 residues.

V is TRBV5-4 and J is TRBJ2-5, with 7 bases fitting TRBD1. Germline CDR1 is SGHNT and CDR2 is YYREEE (reference sequence). J lost 3 bases, V lost 5 bases, and 4 bases had no gene match. There are 13 residues in the CDR3. CDR3 bases: TGTGCCAGCAGTTGGGGGACAGAAGAGACCCAGTACTTC. It yields the protein CASSWGTEETQYF. The full variable domain, with the rest looked up from reference TRBV5-4 and TRBJ2-5, is ETGVTQSPTHLIKTRGQQVTLRCSSQSGHNTVSWYQQALGQGPQFIFQYYREEENGRGNFPPRFSGLQFPNYSSELNVNALELDDSALYLCASSWGTEETQYFGPGTRLLVL.

CDR3 in amino acids: CASNKNTEAFF. CDR3 in DNA: TGTGCCAGTAACAAGAACACTGAAGCTTTCTTT. The J gene is TRBJ1-1, the V gene TRBV28; no clear D. V gave up 9 bases and J gave up 1 base, with 6 bases separating them. The CDR3 runs 11 residues. Germline loops: CDR1 MDHEN, CDR2 SYDVKM.

This rearrangement joins TRBV6-1 to TRBJ1-1; no firm D call. The CDR3 totals 15 residues. Per germline, CDR1 MNHNS and CDR2 SASEGT. V dropped 5 bases and J dropped 4 bases, with 17 bases sitting between them. DNA for the CDR3: TGTGCCAGCAGTACCCTAAGGAGGTCCGCCACTGAAGCTTTCTTT. Its protein product is CASSTLRRSATEAFF.

This clone was counted a single time. This chain uses TRBV15 with TRBJ2-4; D unclear. This CDR3 comprises 15 residues. The germline V gene encodes CDR1 LNHNV and CDR2 YYDKDF (reference sequence). The V end lost 6 bases, the J end lost 1 base, and 13 bases lay between the germline ends. The CDR3 reads CATRAVGDAKNIQYF. In DNA, the CDR3 is TGTGCCACCAGGGCGGTAGGCGACGCCAAAAACATTCAGTACTTC. The full variable domain, its missing parts supplied by reference TRBV15 and TRBJ2-4, is DAMVIQNPRYQVTQFGKPVTLSCSQTLNHNVMYWYQQKSSQAPKLLFHYYDKDFNNEADTPDNFQSRRPNTSFCFLDIRSPGLGDTAMYLCATRAVGDAKNIQYFGAGTRLSVL.

The V call is TRBV5-6, the J call TRBJ2-3; TRBD2 matches at 9 bases. CDR1 and CDR2 (germline): SGHDT, YYEEEE. This CDR3 contains 17 residues. V was pared by 1 base and J by 1 base, with 7 bases of the junction left unmatched. This CDR3 is CASSLIPAGGGTDTQYF. Written as DNA, the CDR3 is TGTGCCAGCAGCTTGATCCCTGCGGGAGGGGGCACAGATACGCAGTATTTT.

This rearrangement joins TRBV4-1 to TRBJ2-3; D gene uncertain. Trimming pared 2 bases from V and 2 bases from J, leaving 8 bases between. This CDR3 region has 14 residues. The germline V gene encodes CDR1 MGHRA and CDR2 YSYEKL. Here the CDR3 reads CASSQIRFTDTQYF. The CDR3 DNA reads as TGCGCCAGCAGCCAAATCCGGTTCACAGATACGCAGTATTTT.

V is TRBV4-2 and J is TRBJ2-2, with TRBD2 matching over 10 bases. The CDR3 has 17 residues. The germline gives CDR1 LGHNA, CDR2 YNFKEQ. The V and J ends lost 4 bases and 2 bases, in that order; junction bases with no gene match: 7. This CDR3 is CASSRLAGGLNTGELFF. The CDR3 coding sequence is TGTGCCAGCAGCCGATTAGCGGGAGGCCTTAACACCGGGGAGCTGTTTTTT.

The chain is built from TRBV7-9 and TRBJ2-3, with 10 nucleotides matching TRBD2. This CDR3 is 16 amino acids long. Germline CDR1 SEHNR, CDR2 FQNEAQ (reference sequence). Losses at the gene ends were 5 bases for V and 0 bases for J; bases not matched to a gene: 5. The CDR3, as DNA: TGTGCCAGCAGCCTCCCGGGACTAGCGAGCACAGATACGCAGTATTTT. Translation: CASSLPGLASTDTQYF.

The V gene is TRBV4-1, the J gene TRBJ2-3, with 9 bases matching TRBD2. Trimming cost V 0 bases and J 5 bases; bases outside gene matches: 12. The germline CDR1 and CDR2 sequences are MGHRA and YSYEKL. This CDR3 contains 18 residues. CDR3 coding DNA: TGCGCCAGCAGCCAAGATTCGAAGGCTAGCGGGGCGAAAGATACGCAGTATTTT. Translation gives CASSQDSKASGAKDTQYF.

V and J are TRBV5-4 and TRBJ1-2; 11 bases are a match to TRBD1. Germline lookup yields CDR1 SGHNT and CDR2 YYREEE (reference sequence). This CDR3 is 15 amino acids long. V was pared by 4 bases and J by 9 bases, with 11 bases of the junction left unmatched. The DNA of the CDR3 is TGTGCCAGCAGCCTGCACCGGGACAGGGGGTTGAGCTACACCTTC. Amino acid sequence: CASSLHRDRGLSYTF.

This clone was detected only once. V is TRBV10-3 and J is TRBJ2-5, with 7 bases lining up with TRBD1. The germline CDR1 and CDR2 sequences are ENHRY and SYGVKD. There are 12 residues in the CDR3. The trim removed 8 bases at V and 1 base at J, leaving 1 base unmatched. The CDR3 DNA reads TGTGCCATCCGGGACAGCCAAGAGACCCAGTACTTC. It encodes CAIRDSQETQYF.

The J gene is TRBJ2-1, the V gene TRBV7-6; TRBD1 is a possible D gene (6 bases). Germline loops: CDR1 SGHVS, CDR2 FNYEAQ. V gave up 2 bases and J gave up 7 bases, with 18 bases separating them. CDR3 size: 16 residues. CDR3 region: CASSLTGPTRLNEQFF. DNA for the CDR3: TGTGCCAGCAGCTTAACAGGGCCCACACGATTAAATGAGCAGTTCTTC. Combining the CDR3 with reference TRBV7-6 and TRBJ2-1 gives the whole variable domain GAGVSQSPRYKVTKRGQDVALRCDPISGHVSLYWYRQALGQGPEFLTYFNYEAQQDKSGLPNDRFSAERPEGSISTLTIQRTEQRDSAMYRCASSLTGPTRLNEQFFGPGTRLTVL.

The chain links TRBV19 to TRBJ2-1, with 9 bases matching TRBD2. Germline-derived CDR1 and CDR2 are LNHDA and SQIVND (reference sequence). The J segment lost 8 bases and the V segment lost 5 bases, leaving 4 bases of the junction unmatched. The CDR3 has 13 residues. The CDR3 bases are TGTGCCAGTAGTTTTAGCGGGAGTCATGAGCAGTTCTTC. Amino acid sequence: CASSFSGSHEQFF.

This clone has a handful of counts. The gene calls are TRBV11-3 and TRBJ2-1; D not resolved. The CDR3 consists of 12 residues. V lost 4 bases and J lost 7, with 8 bases in between. Per the germline V gene, CDR1 is SGHNT and CDR2 is YENEEA. The DNA of the CDR3 is TGTGCCAGCAGCTCAAACTCGAATGAGCAGTTCTTC. This gives the protein CASSSNSNEQFF.

V usage is TRBV7-3 and J usage is TRBJ2-1; 8 bases match TRBD1. CDR3 length: 13 residues. J was trimmed by 12 bases and V by 5 bases; bases with no gene match: 9. The germline gives CDR1 SGHTA, CDR2 FQGTGA. CDR3 nucleotides: TGTGCCAGCAGCCCCGGGGACAGGACCCCGCAGTTCTTC. This encodes CASSPGDRTPQFF.

The CDR3: CASSVLAGLTDTQYF. The CDR3 DNA reads TGTGCCAGTAGTGTCCTAGCGGGGCTCACAGATACGCAGTATTTT. This rearrangement joins TRBV19 to TRBJ2-3; TRBD2 matches at 9 bases. The CDR3 covers 15 residues. V was clipped by 5 bases and J by 2 bases; unmatched bases: 5. From germline, CDR1 is LNHDA and CDR2 SQIVND (reference sequence).

The chain links TRBV7-9 to TRBJ2-5, with D tentatively TRBD1 (5 bases). The CDR3 consists of 13 residues. Trimming cost V 4 bases and J 5 bases, with 11 bases left between them. Per the germline V gene, CDR1 is SEHNR and CDR2 is FQNEAQ (reference sequence). The chain's CDR3 is CASSSRGLETQYF. Written as DNA, the CDR3 is TGTGCCAGCAGCTCTAGGGGATTGGAGACCCAGTACTTC.

This chain uses TRBV4-2 with TRBJ2-7, with 7 bases identical to TRBD1. The junction had 10 bases not matched to a gene; V was cut back by 1 base and J by 4 bases. From germline, CDR1 is LGHNA and CDR2 YNFKEQ. This CDR3 comprises 16 residues. CDR3 region: CASSQGAQTGLYEQYF. CDR3 sequence (DNA): TGTGCCAGCAGCCAAGGTGCCCAGACAGGGCTTTACGAGCAGTACTTC.

The V and J genes are TRBV28 and TRBJ1-1; D uncertain. Deletions cut 6 bases from V and 1 base from J, with 6 bases between. Germline V gene sequence: CDR1 MDHEN, CDR2 SYDVKM. CDR3 length equals 12 residues. The CDR3 region is CASRPGNTEAFF. The CDR3 coding sequence is TGTGCCAGCAGGCCGGGGAACACTGAAGCTTTCTTT.

This chain uses TRBV5-6 with TRBJ2-2, with D maybe TRBD2 (5 bases). V lost 0 bases to trimming and J lost 4 bases, with 10 bases between them. Per the germline V gene, CDR1 is SGHDT and CDR2 is YYEEEE. There are 15 residues in the CDR3. CDR3 loop: CASSLGRTLTGELFF. DNA for the CDR3: TGTGCCAGCAGCTTGGGGAGGACCCTCACCGGGGAGCTGTTTTTT.

The V call is TRBV5-1, the J call TRBJ2-2; the match to TRBD2 covers 9 bases. Germline V gene sequence: CDR1 SGHRS, CDR2 YFSETQ. This CDR3 has 16 residues. The V gene end was trimmed by 4 bases and the J gene end by 3 bases; junction bases not matched to a gene: 7. CDR3 nucleotide sequence: TGCGCCAGCAGCAGAAGCGGGAGGCCGGACACCGGGGAGCTGTTTTTT. Translation: CASSRSGRPDTGELFF.